The entry below gives a single T cell receptor (beta chain) sequence along with its context. Its target is not known. Method: immunoSEQ multiplex PCR; TCRdb's copy keeps in-frame clones and lacks some. The table lists 28,000 or so clones, about 83% of them singletons. Germline V gives CDR1 MNHEY, CDR2 SVGAGI. Trimming left V 4 bases short and J 5 bases short, with 13 bases between. The CDR3 extends over 14 amino acids. This record comes from a study of neoadjuvant nivolumab and ipilimumab in lung cancer. Study outcomes and limitations: Higher pretherapy blood TCR richness went with higher resected-tumor richness. Only two of four nivolumab-treated tumors gained richness and clonality by surgery.

The clonotype originates from an adult with non-small cell lung cancer. This chain joins TRBV6-5 and TRBJ2-3, with D possibly TRBD2 on 7 matching bases. Sequences were derived from tumor tissue, sampled after neoadjuvant nivolumab, alone or with ipilimumab, at or shortly before surgery. The CDR3 loop is CASSSRGAVDTQYF. In nucleotides, the CDR3 is TGTGCCAGCAGTTCTCGGGGGGCGGTAGATACGCAGTATTTT.